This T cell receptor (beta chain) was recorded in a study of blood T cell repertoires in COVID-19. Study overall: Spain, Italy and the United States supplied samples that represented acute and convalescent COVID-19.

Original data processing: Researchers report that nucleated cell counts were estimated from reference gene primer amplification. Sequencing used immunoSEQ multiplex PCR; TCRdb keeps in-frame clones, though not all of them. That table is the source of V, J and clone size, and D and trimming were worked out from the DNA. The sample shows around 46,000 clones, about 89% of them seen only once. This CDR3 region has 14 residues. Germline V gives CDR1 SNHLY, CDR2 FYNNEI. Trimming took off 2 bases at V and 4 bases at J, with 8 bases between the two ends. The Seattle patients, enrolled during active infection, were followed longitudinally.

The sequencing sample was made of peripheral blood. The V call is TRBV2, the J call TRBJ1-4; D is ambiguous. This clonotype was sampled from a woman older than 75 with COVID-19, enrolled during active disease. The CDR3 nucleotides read TGTGCCAGCAGTGAACGGCGGGATAATGAAAAACTGTTTTTT. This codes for CASSERRDNEKLFF.